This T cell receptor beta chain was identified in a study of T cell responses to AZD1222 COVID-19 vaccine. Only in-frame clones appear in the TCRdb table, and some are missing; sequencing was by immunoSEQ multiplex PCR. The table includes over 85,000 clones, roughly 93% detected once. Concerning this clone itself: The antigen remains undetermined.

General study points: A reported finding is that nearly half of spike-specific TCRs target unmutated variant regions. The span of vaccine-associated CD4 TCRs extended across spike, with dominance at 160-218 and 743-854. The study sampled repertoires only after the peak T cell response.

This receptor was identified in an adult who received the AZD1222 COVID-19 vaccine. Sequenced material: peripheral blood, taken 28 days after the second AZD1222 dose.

CDR3 DNA sequence: TGCGCCAGCAGCTTGATCCCTGAAGGCCACGAGCAGTACTTC. Residues: CASSLIPEGHEQYF. The rearrangement uses TRBV5-1 and TRBJ2-7; no firm D call. Trimming left V 1 base short and J 5 bases short, with 13 bases between. This CDR3 contains 14 residues. CDR1 and CDR2 from the germline V gene are SGHRS and YFSETQ.